These 27 T cell receptor beta chains were all obtained from the same sample, sequenced in a study of cytomegalovirus exposure and HLA in healthy donors. PCR used 60 Vbeta primers and 13 Jbeta primers. Clones were sequenced by immunoSEQ multiplex PCR, and TCRdb holds only the in-frame ones, with some missing. The sample lists some 180,000 clones; 80% were seen once. The sequenced sample was PBMCs. The receptors were sampled from a girl aged 10-17 years in good health and CMV-seropositive.

The CDR3 loop reads CASSRAMVAVGNEQFF. CDR3 in DNA: TGTGCCAGCAGTCGAGCTATGGTAGCGGTGGGCAATGAGCAGTTCTTC. J is TRBJ2-1 and V is TRBV25-1; possibly TRBD2 for D (6 bases). The length of the CDR3 is 16 residues. Trimming shortened V by 5 bases and J by 6 bases, and 20 bases separated the two germline ends. In germline, CDR1 is MGHDK, CDR2 SYGVNS.

The J gene is TRBJ1-1, the V gene TRBV5-1, with D tentatively TRBD1 (6 bases). V lost 4 bases, J lost 0 bases, and 10 bases lay in between. The CDR3 spans 14 residues. From germline, CDR1 is SGHRS and CDR2 YFSETQ. CDR3 DNA sequence: TGCGCCAGCAGCACGGACAGCATGAACACTGAAGCTTTCTTT. This encodes CASSTDSMNTEAFF. Variable domain in full (rest from reference TRBV5-1 and TRBJ1-1): KAGVTQTPRYLIKTRGQQVTLSCSPISGHRSVSWYQQTPGQGLQFLFEYFSETQRNKGNFPGRFSGRQFSNSRSEMNVSTLELGDSALYLCASSTDSMNTEAFFGQGTRLTVV.

This chain joins TRBV16 and TRBJ1-5; perhaps TRBD1 as D (5 bases). CDR3 length equals 17 residues. The V gene's germline CDR1 is KGHSY and CDR2 FQNENV. V was cut by 0 bases and J by 3 bases, with 15 bases left in between. The CDR3 reads CASSQSAGVRPNQPQHF. The DNA for the CDR3 is TGTGCCAGCAGCCAATCGGCGGGGGTCAGACCCAATCAGCCCCAGCATTTT.

This clone was picked up a small number of times. This chain links TRBV14 with TRBJ2-7; 10 bases agree with TRBD1. Trimming cost V 5 bases and J 1 base; bases outside gene matches: 5. CDR1 and CDR2 (germline): SGHDN, FVKESK. CDR3 length: 15 residues. CDR3 protein: CASSTPGQGSYEQYF. CDR3 nucleotide sequence: TGTGCCAGCAGCACTCCGGGACAGGGGTCCTACGAGCAGTACTTC.

This clone was picked up a small number of times. The chain uses TRBV6-1 and TRBJ2-7, with TRBD2 matching 7 bases. The germline V gene has CDR1 MNHNS and CDR2 SASEGT. This CDR3 is built from 15 residues. Unmatched junction bases numbered 10, after V lost 1 base and J lost 7 bases. The CDR3 DNA follows: TGTGCCAGCAGTGAAGTTATCACTTTCGGGGGGGAGCAGTACTTC. This translates into CASSEVITFGGEQYF.

The table lists this clone with a few counts. The gene calls are TRBV6-5 and TRBJ1-2; D possibly corresponds to TRBD1 (5 bases). The CDR3 sequence is 16 residues long. V gave up 4 bases and J gave up 2 bases, with 17 bases separating them. The germline V gene encodes CDR1 MNHEY and CDR2 SVGAGI. CDR3 protein: CASSSGGLSQNYGYTF. The CDR3 bases are TGTGCCAGCAGTTCGGGGGGTCTCTCACAGAACTATGGCTACACCTTC.

The J gene is TRBJ2-4, the V gene TRBV7-8, with TRBD1 identical over 7 bases. CDR3 size: 18 residues. J gave up 3 bases and V 5 bases, and 16 bases lay outside the gene matches. Germline V gene lookup returns CDR1 SGHVS and CDR2 FQNEAQ. CDR3 nucleotide sequence: TGTGCCAGCAGCCTGACAGGGTCCGGGGCAGTAGACAAAAACATTCAGTACTTC. Translated, it gives CASSLTGSGAVDKNIQYF.

The chain uses TRBV27 and TRBJ2-5, with D perhaps TRBD1 (6 bases). Trimming removed 10 bases at V and 1 base at J, with 13 bases between. Germline values: CDR1 MNHEY, CDR2 SMNVEV (reference sequence). The CDR3 length is 13 residues. The CDR3 reads CATRQVPQETQYF. CDR3 DNA sequence: TGTGCCACTCGACAGGTTCCCCAAGAGACCCAGTACTTC.

CDR3: CASSFLHREVPGELFF. The CDR3 region has the DNA TGTGCCAGCAGCTTCTTGCACAGGGAAGTGCCCGGGGAGCTGTTTTTT. This sequence joins TRBV13 and TRBJ2-2; D possibly corresponds to TRBD1 (6 bases). The CDR3 consists of 16 residues. V shed 3 bases and J shed 6 bases, with 17 bases lying between them. In germline, CDR1 is PRHDT, CDR2 FYEKMQ (reference sequence). The variable domain in full, with the rest retrieved from reference TRBV13 and TRBJ2-2, is AAGVIQSPRHLIKEKRETATLKCYPIPRHDTVYWYQQGPGQDPQFLISFYEKMQSDKGSIPDRFSAQQFSDYHSELNMSSLELGDSALYFCASSFLHREVPGELFFGEGSRLTVL.

As to this clone: Other DNA sequences of this sample code for an identical CDR3. This chain joins TRBV5-4 and TRBJ1-2; a possible D gene is TRBD1 (5 bases). Germline V gene lookup returns CDR1 SGHNT and CDR2 YYREEE (reference sequence). V was shortened by 4 bases and J by 0 bases, with 25 bases between the two germline ends. The CDR3 has 19 amino acids. CDR3 in DNA: TGTGCCAGCAGCCCCCTAAAGGTTTCGGCCCAGGGCTCTAACTATGGCTACACCTTC. It encodes CASSPLKVSAQGSNYGYTF.

This clone has a handful of counts. V is TRBV19 and J is TRBJ1-5, with a possible D match to TRBD1 (5 bases). V was pared by 7 bases and J by 0 bases, with 13 bases between. This CDR3 has 15 amino acids. From germline, CDR1 is LNHDA and CDR2 SQIVND (reference sequence). This chain's CDR3 is CASNLGGYSNQPQHF. CDR3 in DNA: TGTGCCAGTAACCTGGGGGGGTATAGCAATCAGCCCCAGCATTTT.

The chain combines TRBV5-1 with TRBJ2-7, with 11 nucleotides matching TRBD1. The CDR3 runs 15 residues. In germline, CDR1 is SGHRS, CDR2 YFSETQ. Trimming at V came to 4 bases and at J to 3 bases, leaving 6 bases not matched to a gene. CDR3 protein: CASSPRDRGFYEQYF. As DNA, the CDR3 is TGCGCCAGCAGCCCCCGGGACAGGGGGTTCTACGAGCAGTACTTC.

V is TRBV4-1 and J is TRBJ2-7; 11 bases fit TRBD2. Per germline, CDR1 MGHRA and CDR2 YSYEKL. V was pared by 8 bases and J by 4 bases, with 7 bases of the junction left unmatched. The CDR3 is 14 amino acids. As DNA, the CDR3 is TGCGCCAGCGGAAAAACTAGCGGGAGTTACGAGCAGTACTTC. This codes for CASGKTSGSYEQYF.

This chain uses TRBV5-1 with TRBJ1-1; 9 positions match TRBD1. Unmatched junction bases numbered 4, after V lost 4 bases and J lost 3 bases. The CDR3 has 14 amino acids. Germline CDR1 reads SGHRS; CDR2 reads YFSETQ. The CDR3 DNA reads TGCGCCAGCAGCGCCGGACAGGGGCACACTGAAGCTTTCTTT. It specifies CASSAGQGHTEAFF.

The chain employs TRBV18 and TRBJ2-7; D is undetermined. The V and J ends lost 3 bases and 0 bases respectively, with 21 bases between them. Germline assignment: CDR1 KGHSH and CDR2 LQKENI. The CDR3 sequence is 18 residues long. The CDR3 region has the DNA TGTGCCAGCTCACCTTCATTCGACGGCACAGCTGCCTCCTACGAGCAGTACTTC. Translating gives CASSPSFDGTAASYEQYF.

This clone was seen more than once but under ten times. In DNA form, the CDR3 reads TGCAGCGTTGATGGAGTCCTCCAAGAGACCCAGTACTTC. Its protein product is CSVDGVLQETQYF. The V and J genes are TRBV29-1 and TRBJ2-5; D call uncertain. Looked up from germline, CDR1 is SQVTM and CDR2 is ANQGSEA. V lost 3 bases and J 1 base, leaving 9 bases between the germline ends. This CDR3 contains 13 residues.

The chain carries TRBV5-4 and TRBJ2-2; tentative D call: TRBD2 (6 bases). V was shortened by 1 base and J by 6 bases, with 10 bases between the two germline ends. This CDR3 contains 14 residues. The germline CDR1 and CDR2 sequences are SGHNT and YYREEE (reference sequence). In DNA form, the CDR3 reads TGTGCCAGCAGCTTGCAAGGGACTCCCGGGGAGCTGTTTTTT. This translates into CASSLQGTPGELFF.

V is TRBV4-1 and J is TRBJ2-5, with D maybe TRBD1 (6 bases). V lost 5 bases to trimming and J lost 4 bases, with 8 bases between them. The CDR3 has 12 amino acids. Germline V CDR1 and CDR2: MGHRA, YSYEKL. The CDR3 here is CASSLQGETQYF. The CDR3 DNA reads TGCGCCAGCAGCTTACAGGGAGAGACCCAGTACTTC.

V gene TRBV11-3 combines with J gene TRBJ2-1, with 11 bases that match TRBD2. Germline assignment: CDR1 SGHNT and CDR2 YENEEA. The V gene end was trimmed by 1 base and the J gene end by 8 bases; junction bases not matched to a gene: 7. The CDR3 is 16 amino acids. CDR3 sequence (DNA): TGTGCCAGCAGCTTAGGAGTAGCGGGAGGGCTGTATGAGCAGTTCTTC. It yields the protein CASSLGVAGGLYEQFF.

This clone was observed a handful of times. This sequence joins TRBV5-5 and TRBJ1-1; TRBD1 might be the D (5 bases). Germline V gives CDR1 SGHKS, CDR2 YYEKEE (reference sequence). The CDR3 runs 15 residues. Trimming left V 3 bases short and J 3 bases short, with 15 bases between. CDR3 residues: CASSWMGLGDTEAFF. The CDR3, as DNA: TGTGCCAGCAGCTGGATGGGGCTTGGAGACACTGAAGCTTTCTTT.

The chain is built from TRBV11-2 and TRBJ2-7; D possibly corresponds to TRBD2 (6 bases). Per the germline V gene, CDR1 is SGHAT and CDR2 is FQNNGV. Trimming took 3 bases from V and 2 from J, leaving 17 bases between them. CDR3 length: 16 residues. The CDR3 reads CASSFIWGGQPYEQYF. CDR3 in DNA: TGTGCCAGCAGCTTCATCTGGGGAGGCCAACCCTACGAGCAGTACTTC.

The sample holds a few counts of this clone. The chain uses TRBV4-2 and TRBJ2-7; 11 nucleotides align to TRBD2. After removal of 1 base from V and 4 bases from J, the junction contained 9 bases not matched to a gene. There are 17 residues in the CDR3. Germline lookup yields CDR1 LGHNA and CDR2 YNFKEQ. The CDR3 nucleotides are TGTGCCAGCAGCCAAGCCCACCTAGCGGGGGGTCCATACGAGCAGTACTTC. Its protein is CASSQAHLAGGPYEQYF.

The chain recombines TRBV2 with TRBJ2-1; TRBD1 matches 7 bases. From germline, CDR1 is SNHLY and CDR2 FYNNEI. CDR3 length: 14 amino acids. V was pared by 10 bases and J by 5 bases, with 11 bases of the junction left unmatched. CDR3 sequence reads: CAKKYRGVDNEQFF. The CDR3 DNA reads TGTGCCAAGAAGTACAGGGGAGTGGACAATGAGCAGTTCTTC.

The chain employs TRBV14 and TRBJ2-1; 7 positions agree with TRBD1. CDR1 is SGHDN and CDR2 is FVKESK in the germline V gene. The CDR3 has 18 amino acids. The ends lost 1 base at V and 3 bases at J; junction bases unmatched: 12. The CDR3 spells CASSQAPLSGGYYNEQFF. CDR3 nucleotide sequence: TGTGCCAGCAGCCAAGCCCCTCTGTCAGGGGGATACTACAATGAGCAGTTCTTC.

The V gene is TRBV10-1, the J gene TRBJ2-5, with TRBD2 as a possible D gene (5 bases). The germline gives CDR1 WNHNN, CDR2 SYGVQD (reference sequence). The CDR3 contains 13 residues. Trimming stripped 3 bases from V and 6 bases from J, with 11 bases between. The CDR3 coding sequence is TGCGCCAGCAGTGAAAAACTAGGGCAGACCCAGTACTTC. Its translation: CASSEKLGQTQYF.

This chain links TRBV5-6 with TRBJ2-2; no reliable D call. Trimming took 5 bases from V and 3 from J, leaving 17 bases between them. Germline V gene sequence: CDR1 SGHDT, CDR2 YYEEEE. The CDR3 is 16 residues long. CDR3 in amino acids: CASSPTRLWDTGELFF. CDR3 nucleotide sequence: TGTGCCAGCAGTCCCACGAGGCTGTGGGACACCGGGGAGCTGTTTTTT.

The chain links TRBV7-2 to TRBJ1-1; D gene uncertain. With 2 bases removed from V and 8 bases from J, the gap between germline ends came to 15 bases. The CDR3 is made up of 14 amino acids. CDR1 is SGHTA and CDR2 is FQGNSA in the germline V gene. CDR3 sequence (DNA): TGTGCCAGCAGCTTAAAGATAGGTGGAGGGGAAGCTTTCTTT. Its translation is CASSLKIGGGEAFF. The full variable domain, rest sourced from reference TRBV7-2 and TRBJ1-1, is GAGVSQSPSNKVTEKGKDVELRCDPISGHTALYWYRQSLGQGLEFLIYFQGNSAPDKSGLPSDRFSAERTGGSVSTLTIQRTQQEDSAVYLCASSLKIGGGEAFFGQGTRLTVV.